The sequence of this T cell receptor beta chain was determined in a study of type 1 regulatory T cells. Study as a whole: T-allo10 is a Tr1-enriched, alloantigen-specific CD4 T cell product made in vitro.

As for this clonotype: Its matching antigen is unknown.

One entry per CDR3 protein results from TCRdb running MiXCR on the reads. The table lists about 65,000 distinct CDR3 sequences, roughly 49% of them singletons, with about 2% in the top ten. Study-level points and caveats: Type 1 regulatory T cells had a more restricted TCR repertoire than non-type 1 regulatory T cells.

The receptor's source is a human donor in good health. Sequencing input: cultured non-Tr1 T cells, either the whole culture or a sorted T cell fraction (not recorded which).

CDR3 sequence reads: CSASKANYGYTF. For the CDR3, the DNA is TGCAGTGCTTCTAAAGCTAACTATGGCTACACCTTC. This chain uses TRBV20-1 with TRBJ1-2; D is undetermined. In germline, CDR1 is DFQATT, CDR2 SNEGSKA (reference sequence). V was cut by 5 bases and J by 0 bases, with 7 bases left in between. The CDR3 has 12 residues.